This entry lists 9 T cell receptor beta chains sequenced from one sample in a study of Graves' ophthalmopathy and Graves' hyperthyroidism. For repertoire sequencing, the TCR beta CDR3 regions were amplified from RNA transcripts. Second-round multiplex PCR came after first-round RT-PCR with HTBI primers. A single record per CDR3 protein comes from TCRdb applying MiXCR to the multiplex PCR reads. The sample has approximately 700,000 distinct CDR3 sequences, around 40% seen once; the top ten hold approximately 43%. The sequenced sample was peripheral blood. These TCRs come from an adult man with Graves' ophthalmopathy.

Worth noting for this clonotype: This may arise from a read error, as a much more abundant clone is one base away. The chain links TRBV19 to TRBJ1-1; no clear D gene. The CDR3 is 14 amino acids. Germline values: CDR1 LNHDA, CDR2 SQIVND (reference sequence). The CDR3 loop is CTSSIRQTSTEAFF. DNA for the CDR3: TGTACCAGTAGTATACGCCAAACGAGCACTGAAGCTTTCTTT.

The rearrangement joins TRBV7-2 to TRBJ2-5; a possible D gene is TRBD1 (6 bases). V lost 5 bases to trimming and J lost 7 bases, with 17 bases between them. The CDR3 is made up of 14 amino acids. Per the germline V gene, CDR1 is SGHTA and CDR2 is FQGNSA. CDR3 nucleotides: TGTGCCAGCAGCCAAGAAACAGGGCCAGGGACCCAGTACTTC. Translation gives CASSQETGPGTQYF.

This clonotype has only one observation. This chain uses TRBV4-1 with TRBJ1-3; D gene unclear. The V and J ends lost 5 bases and 0 bases respectively, with 11 bases between them. Per the germline V gene, CDR1 is MGHRA and CDR2 is YSYEKL. This CDR3 contains 15 residues. The CDR3 coding sequence is TGCGCCAGCAGCTTCCGACTCAGCTCTGGAAACACCATATATTTT. Translating gives CASSFRLSSGNTIYF.

This clonotype has a count of ten or more. The rearrangement joins TRBV9 to TRBJ1-2; no reliable D call. Germline values: CDR1 SGDLS, CDR2 YYNGEE. The V end was cut by 3 bases, the J end by 8 bases, with 14 bases between. The CDR3 totals 13 residues. DNA for the CDR3: TGTGCCAGCAGCGACCCCGGCGCGCAAGGCTACACCTTC. This codes for CASSDPGAQGYTF. Supplemented by reference TRBV9 and TRBJ1-2, the full variable domain reads DSGVTQTPKHLITATGQRVTLRCSPRSGDLSVYWYQQSLDQGLQFLIQYYNGEERAKGNILERFSAQQFPDLHSELNLSSLELGDSALYFCASSDPGAQGYTFGSGTRLTVV.

This sequence joins TRBV19 and TRBJ1-1; no clear D. The V gene's germline CDR1 is LNHDA and CDR2 SQIVND (reference sequence). Trimming cost V 4 bases and J 3 bases, with 6 bases left between them. The CDR3 length is 12 residues. DNA of the CDR3: TGTGCCAGTAGTAATCAGGACACTGAAGCTTTCTTT. Its translation: CASSNQDTEAFF.

This chain connects TRBV7-9 to TRBJ2-5; no definite D call. V lost 3 bases, J lost 5 bases, and 13 bases lay in between. Germline V gives CDR1 SEHNR, CDR2 FQNEAQ (reference sequence). CDR3 length: 14 amino acids. CDR3 sequence (DNA): TGTGCCAGCAGCTTTTGGACCGTCGAGGAGACCCAGTACTTC. Residues: CASSFWTVEETQYF.

V is TRBV7-9 and J is TRBJ2-7; D is possibly TRBD1 (5 bases). The CDR3 is made up of 14 amino acids. Trimming cost V 0 bases and J 6 bases, with 12 bases left between them. Germline V gives CDR1 SEHNR, CDR2 FQNEAQ (reference sequence). The chain's CDR3 is CASSLAGQGAEQYF. In DNA, the CDR3 is TGTGCCAGCAGCTTAGCAGGGCAGGGTGCCGAGCAGTACTTC.

This sequence joins TRBV20-1 and TRBJ2-7, with a possible D match to TRBD1 (6 bases). The germline V gene encodes CDR1 DFQATT and CDR2 SNEGSKA (reference sequence). V shed 2 bases and J shed 0 bases, with 14 bases lying between them. This CDR3 contains 15 residues. CDR3 protein: CSARSPRQDSYEQYF. Written as DNA, the CDR3 is TGCAGTGCTAGAAGTCCGAGACAGGACTCCTACGAGCAGTACTTC.

This clonotype showed up many times. The chain couples TRBV7-3 to TRBJ1-6; 8 bases are a match to TRBD1. Germline values: CDR1 SGHTA, CDR2 FQGTGA. This CDR3 contains 15 residues. Unmatched junction bases numbered 4, after V lost 0 bases and J lost 9 bases. For the CDR3, the DNA is TGTGCCAGCAGCTTAACAGACAGGGGTCGTTCACCCCTCCACTTT. Residues: CASSLTDRGRSPLHF.